This T cell receptor (beta chain) was profiled in a study of patients and donors after allogeneic stem cell transplantation (dated by TCRdb to between 2020 and 2021). Based on the germline V gene (reference sequence), the CDR1 and CDR2 sequences are SGHNT and YYREEE. Relative to germline, V is missing 2 bases and J is missing 5 bases, with 4 bases of the junction outside any gene match. The CDR3 runs 14 amino acids, cysteine and phenylalanine included. The retained sequence is limited to the CDR3, 42 bases, with the frame set at the first base. The library was prepared using RT-PCR. For sequencing, a NextSeq 550 was employed. TCRdb cleaned the public reads at Q25 with fastp, built clones with MiXCR and kept in-frame beta chains. Duplicate CDR3 protein sequences are folded into a single record with the most common DNA and genes. The sample table shows around 240,000 distinct CDR3 sequences, and 13% to 15% are seen once. Approximately 10% of the sample goes to the ten largest clones.

As concerns this clonotype: Its cognate antigen has yet to be identified. No clone much larger than this one lies a single base away; base qualities are absent.

The sequenced material came from blood, either unsorted or a sorted T cell fraction (not recorded which). The chain is made from TRBV5-4 and TRBJ2-7; the central 10 bases match TRBD2. This sequence was found in a human donor who was either an allogeneic HSCT recipient or a stem cell or donor lymphocyte infusion donor (not recorded which). It is not recorded whose cells these are; they may come from a transplant donor. This receptor has the CDR3 CASSLAGGPHEQYF. DNA sequence: TGTGCCAGCAGCTTAGCGGGGGGGCCCCACGAGCAGTACTTC.